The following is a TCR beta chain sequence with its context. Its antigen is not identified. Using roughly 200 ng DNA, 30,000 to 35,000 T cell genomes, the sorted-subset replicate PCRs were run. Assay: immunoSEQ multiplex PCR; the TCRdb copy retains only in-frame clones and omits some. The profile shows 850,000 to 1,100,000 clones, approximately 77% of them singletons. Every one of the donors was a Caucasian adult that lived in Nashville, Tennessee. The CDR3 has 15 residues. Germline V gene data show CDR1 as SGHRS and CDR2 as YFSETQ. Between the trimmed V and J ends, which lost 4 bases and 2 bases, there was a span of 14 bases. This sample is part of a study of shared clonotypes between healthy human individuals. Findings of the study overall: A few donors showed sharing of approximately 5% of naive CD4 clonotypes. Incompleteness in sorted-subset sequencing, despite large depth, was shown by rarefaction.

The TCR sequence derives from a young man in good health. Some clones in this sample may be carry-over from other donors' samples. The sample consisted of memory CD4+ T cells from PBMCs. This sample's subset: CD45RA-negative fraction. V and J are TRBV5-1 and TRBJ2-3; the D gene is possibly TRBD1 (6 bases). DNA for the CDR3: TGCGCCAGCAGCAATCCAGGGGATATCACAGATACGCAGTATTTT. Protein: CASSNPGDITDTQYF.